This TCR beta chain was identified in a study of blood T cells in healthy people across ages. Whole-study context: About one barcoded beta molecule was captured per two T cells (by template switching). Study results and limitations: Donors of long life had a larger count of naive CD4+ cells and greater diversity than aged donors.

In this sample, this clonotype turned up a few times. Its antigen is as yet unknown. Germline-derived CDR1 and CDR2 are SGHVS and FQNEAQ. CDR3 length: 15 residues. V lost 5 bases, J lost 8 bases, and 18 bases lay in between. Primed by a sample-barcoded 5' primer and a J-beta primer mix, a second PCR proceeded for 7 to 11 cycles. TCRdb ran MiXCR on the 5' RACE reads and lists one entry per CDR3 protein. The sample has around 1.1 million distinct CDR3 sequences; around two fifths are singletons. The chain recombines TRBV7-8 with TRBJ1-4; the D gene is possibly TRBD1 (6 bases). The sequenced material came from blood. This receptor was taken from a man between 18 and 35 years old in good health. CDR3 residues: CASSRRWGRGEKLFF. The CDR3 nucleotides are TGTGCCAGCAGCCGGAGGTGGGGGCGCGGAGAAAAACTGTTTTTT.